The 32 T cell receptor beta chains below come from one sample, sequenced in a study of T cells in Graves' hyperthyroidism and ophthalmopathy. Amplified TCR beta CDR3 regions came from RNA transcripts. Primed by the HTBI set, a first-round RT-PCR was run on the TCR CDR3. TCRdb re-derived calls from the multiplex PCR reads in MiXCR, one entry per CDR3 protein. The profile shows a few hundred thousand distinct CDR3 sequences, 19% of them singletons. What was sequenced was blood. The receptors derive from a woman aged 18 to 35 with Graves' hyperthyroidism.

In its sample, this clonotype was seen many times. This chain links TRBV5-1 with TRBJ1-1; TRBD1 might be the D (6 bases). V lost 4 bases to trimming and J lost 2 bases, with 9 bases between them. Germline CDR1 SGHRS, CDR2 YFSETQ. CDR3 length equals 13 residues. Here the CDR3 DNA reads TGCGCCAGCAGCGTACAGGGTAACACTGAAGCTTTCTTT. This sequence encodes CASSVQGNTEAFF.

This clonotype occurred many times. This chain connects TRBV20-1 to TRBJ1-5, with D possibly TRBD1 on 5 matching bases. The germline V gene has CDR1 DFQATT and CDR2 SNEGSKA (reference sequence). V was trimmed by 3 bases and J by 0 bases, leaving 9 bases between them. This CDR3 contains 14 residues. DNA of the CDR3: TGCAGTGCTAGCCGGGGGAATAGCAATCAGCCCCAGCATTTT. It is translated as CSASRGNSNQPQHF.

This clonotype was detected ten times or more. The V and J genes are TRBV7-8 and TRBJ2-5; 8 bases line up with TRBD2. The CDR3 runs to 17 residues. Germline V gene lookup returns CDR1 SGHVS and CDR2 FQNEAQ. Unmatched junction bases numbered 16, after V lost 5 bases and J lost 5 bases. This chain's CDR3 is CASSGRRGVVLGETQYF. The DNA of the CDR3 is TGTGCCAGCAGCGGCAGGCGGGGGGTCGTGCTCGGTGAGACCCAGTACTTC. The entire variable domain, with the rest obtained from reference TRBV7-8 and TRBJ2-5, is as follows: GAGVSQSPRYKVAKRGQDVALRCDPISGHVSLFWYQQALGQGPEFLTYFQNEAQLDKSGLPSDRFFAERPEGSVSTLKIQRTQQEDSAVYLCASSGRRGVVLGETQYFGPGTRLLVL.

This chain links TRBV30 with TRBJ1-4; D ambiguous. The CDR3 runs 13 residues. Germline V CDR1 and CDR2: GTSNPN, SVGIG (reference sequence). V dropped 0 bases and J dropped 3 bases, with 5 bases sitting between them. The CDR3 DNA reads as TGTGCCTGGAGTGTTGGCGCTAATGAAAAACTGTTTTTT. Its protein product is CAWSVGANEKLFF.

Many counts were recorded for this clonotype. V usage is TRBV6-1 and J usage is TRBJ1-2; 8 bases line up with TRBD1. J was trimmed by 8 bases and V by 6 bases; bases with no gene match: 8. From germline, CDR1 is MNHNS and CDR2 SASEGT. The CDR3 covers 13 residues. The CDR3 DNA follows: TGTGCCAGCAGACGCGGGACAGGCCGAGGCTACACCTTC. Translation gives CASRRGTGRGYTF.

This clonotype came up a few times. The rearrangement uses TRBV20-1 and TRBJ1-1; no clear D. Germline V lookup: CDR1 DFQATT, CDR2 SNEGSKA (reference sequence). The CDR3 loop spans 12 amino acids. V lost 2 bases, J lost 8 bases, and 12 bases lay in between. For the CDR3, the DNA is TGCAGTGCTAGACATGGAGGTTCCGAAGCTTTCTTT. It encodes CSARHGGSEAFF.

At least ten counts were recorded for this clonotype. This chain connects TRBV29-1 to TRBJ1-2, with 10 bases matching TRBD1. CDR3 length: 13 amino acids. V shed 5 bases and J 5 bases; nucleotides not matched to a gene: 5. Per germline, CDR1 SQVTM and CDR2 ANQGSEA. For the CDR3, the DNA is TGCAGCGTTAGCCGGGACAGGGGTTATGGCTACACCTTC. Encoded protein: CSVSRDRGYGYTF. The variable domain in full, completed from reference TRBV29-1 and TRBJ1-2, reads SAVISQKPSRDICQRGTSLTIQCQVDSQVTMMFWYRQQPGQSLTLIATANQGSEATYESGFVIDKFPISRPNLTFSTLTVSNMSPEDSSIYLCSVSRDRGYGYTFGSGTRLTVV.

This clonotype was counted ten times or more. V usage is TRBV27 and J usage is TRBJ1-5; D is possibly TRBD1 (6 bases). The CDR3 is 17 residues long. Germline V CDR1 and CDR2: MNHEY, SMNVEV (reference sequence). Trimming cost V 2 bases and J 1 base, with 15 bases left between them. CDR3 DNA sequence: TGTGCCAGCAGTTTAGCACCGCCAGGGGCAAGCAATCAGCCCCAGCATTTT. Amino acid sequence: CASSLAPPGASNQPQHF.

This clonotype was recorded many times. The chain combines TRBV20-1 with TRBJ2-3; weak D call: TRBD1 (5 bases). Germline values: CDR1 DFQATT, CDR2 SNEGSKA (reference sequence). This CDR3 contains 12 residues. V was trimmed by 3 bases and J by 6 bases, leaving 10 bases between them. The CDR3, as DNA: TGCAGTGCTAGGGTCAGGGCGGATACGCAGTATTTT. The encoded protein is CSARVRADTQYF.

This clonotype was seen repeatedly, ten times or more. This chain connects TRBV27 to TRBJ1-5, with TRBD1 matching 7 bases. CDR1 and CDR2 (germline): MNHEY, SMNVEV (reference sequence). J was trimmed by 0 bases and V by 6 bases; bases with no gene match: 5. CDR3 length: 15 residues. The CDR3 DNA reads TGTGCCAGCAGAGGGACAGACTATAGCAATCAGCCCCAGCATTTT. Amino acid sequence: CASRGTDYSNQPQHF.

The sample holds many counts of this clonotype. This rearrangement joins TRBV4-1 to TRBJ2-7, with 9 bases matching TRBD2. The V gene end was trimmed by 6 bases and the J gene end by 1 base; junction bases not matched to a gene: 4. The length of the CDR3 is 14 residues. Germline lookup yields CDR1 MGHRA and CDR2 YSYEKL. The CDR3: CASSRAGGSYEQYF. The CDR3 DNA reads TGCGCCAGCAGTCGGGCGGGGGGGTCCTACGAGCAGTACTTC.

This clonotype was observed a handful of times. The CDR3: CASSSRGRNYGYTF. Here the CDR3 DNA reads TGCGCCAGCAGCTCCCGGGGACGGAACTATGGCTACACCTTC. V gene TRBV4-1 combines with J gene TRBJ1-2; D might be TRBD1 (5 bases). This CDR3 comprises 14 residues. Germline assignment: CDR1 MGHRA and CDR2 YSYEKL. The germline V and J ends were trimmed by 5 bases and 2 bases, with 12 bases remaining between them.

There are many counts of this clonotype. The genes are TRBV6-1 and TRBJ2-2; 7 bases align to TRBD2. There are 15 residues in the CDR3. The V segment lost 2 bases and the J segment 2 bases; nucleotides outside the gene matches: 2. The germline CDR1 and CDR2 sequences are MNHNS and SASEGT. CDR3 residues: CASSESGGNTGELFF. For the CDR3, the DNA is TGTGCCAGCAGTGAATCGGGGGGAAACACCGGGGAGCTGTTTTTT.

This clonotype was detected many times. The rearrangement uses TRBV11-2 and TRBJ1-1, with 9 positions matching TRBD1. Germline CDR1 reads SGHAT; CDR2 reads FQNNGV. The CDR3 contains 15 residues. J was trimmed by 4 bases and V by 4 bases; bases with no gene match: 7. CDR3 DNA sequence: TGTGCCAGCAGCTACCGGACAGGGGAGGGCACTGAAGCTTTCTTT. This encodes CASSYRTGEGTEAFF.

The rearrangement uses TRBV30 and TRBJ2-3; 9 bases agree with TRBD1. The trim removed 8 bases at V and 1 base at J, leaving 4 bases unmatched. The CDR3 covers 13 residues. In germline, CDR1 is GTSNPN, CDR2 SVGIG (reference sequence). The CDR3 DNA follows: TGTGCCGGACAGGGGTCAGGCACAGATACGCAGTATTTT. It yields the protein CAGQGSGTDTQYF.

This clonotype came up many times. CDR3 amino acids: CASSNEGLGTEAFF. The CDR3, as DNA: TGCGCCAGCAGCAACGAGGGACTGGGCACTGAAGCTTTCTTT. The rearrangement links TRBV5-1 to TRBJ1-1, with D maybe TRBD1 (5 bases). This CDR3 has 14 amino acids. Between the trimmed V and J ends, which lost 4 bases and 4 bases, there was a span of 14 bases. From germline, CDR1 is SGHRS and CDR2 YFSETQ.

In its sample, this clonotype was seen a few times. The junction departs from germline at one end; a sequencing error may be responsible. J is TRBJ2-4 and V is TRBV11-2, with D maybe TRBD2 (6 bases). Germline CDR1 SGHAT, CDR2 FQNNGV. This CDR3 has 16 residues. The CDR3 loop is CASSPREAGNQNIKYF. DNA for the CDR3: TGTGCCAGCAGCCCTAGGGAGGCGGGGAACCAAAACATTAAGTACTTC.

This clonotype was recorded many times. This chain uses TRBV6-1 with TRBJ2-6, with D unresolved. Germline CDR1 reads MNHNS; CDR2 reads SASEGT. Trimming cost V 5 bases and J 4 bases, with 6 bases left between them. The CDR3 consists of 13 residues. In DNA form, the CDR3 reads TGTGCCAGCAGTATCCGGGGGGCCAACGTCCTGACTTTC. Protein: CASSIRGANVLTF.

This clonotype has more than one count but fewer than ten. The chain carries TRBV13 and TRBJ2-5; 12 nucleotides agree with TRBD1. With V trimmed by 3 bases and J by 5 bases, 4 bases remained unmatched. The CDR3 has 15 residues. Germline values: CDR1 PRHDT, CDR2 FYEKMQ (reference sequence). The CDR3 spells CASSFGDRGPETQYF. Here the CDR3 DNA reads TGTGCCAGCAGCTTCGGGGACAGGGGGCCGGAGACCCAGTACTTC. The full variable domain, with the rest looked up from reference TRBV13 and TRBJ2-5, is AAGVIQSPRHLIKEKRETATLKCYPIPRHDTVYWYQQGPGQDPQFLISFYEKMQSDKGSIPDRFSAQQFSDYHSELNMSSLELGDSALYFCASSFGDRGPETQYFGPGTRLLVL.

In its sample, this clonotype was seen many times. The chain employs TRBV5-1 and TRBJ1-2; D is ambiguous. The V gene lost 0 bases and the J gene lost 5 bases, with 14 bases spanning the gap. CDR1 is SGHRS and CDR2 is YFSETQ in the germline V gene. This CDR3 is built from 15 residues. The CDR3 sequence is CASSLVYPETYGYTF. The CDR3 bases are TGCGCCAGCAGCTTGGTCTACCCGGAGACTTATGGCTACACCTTC.

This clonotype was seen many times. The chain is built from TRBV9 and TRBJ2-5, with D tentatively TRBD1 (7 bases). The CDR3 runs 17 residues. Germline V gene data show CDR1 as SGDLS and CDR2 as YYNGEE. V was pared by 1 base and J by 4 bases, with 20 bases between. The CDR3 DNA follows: TGTGCCAGCAGCGTACGGGGTGGGCAGGGGGGAGGAGAGACCCAGTACTTC. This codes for CASSVRGGQGGGETQYF. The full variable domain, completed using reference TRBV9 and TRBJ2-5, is DSGVTQTPKHLITATGQRVTLRCSPRSGDLSVYWYQQSLDQGLQFLIQYYNGEERAKGNILERFSAQQFPDLHSELNLSSLELGDSALYFCASSVRGGQGGGETQYFGPGTRLLVL.

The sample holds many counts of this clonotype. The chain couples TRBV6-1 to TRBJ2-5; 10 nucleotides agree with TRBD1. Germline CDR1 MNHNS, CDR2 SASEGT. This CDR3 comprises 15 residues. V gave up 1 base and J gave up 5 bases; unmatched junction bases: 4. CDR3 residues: CASSEETGGSETQYF. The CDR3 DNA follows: TGTGCCAGCAGTGAAGAGACAGGGGGCAGTGAGACCCAGTACTTC.

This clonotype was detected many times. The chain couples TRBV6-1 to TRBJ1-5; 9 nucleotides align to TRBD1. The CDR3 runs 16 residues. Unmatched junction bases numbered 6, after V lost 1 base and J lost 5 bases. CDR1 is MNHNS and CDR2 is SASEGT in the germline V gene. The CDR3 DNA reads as TGTGCCAGCAGTGAAGTAAACAGGGGGCGGGATCAGCCCCAGCATTTT. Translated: CASSEVNRGRDQPQHF.

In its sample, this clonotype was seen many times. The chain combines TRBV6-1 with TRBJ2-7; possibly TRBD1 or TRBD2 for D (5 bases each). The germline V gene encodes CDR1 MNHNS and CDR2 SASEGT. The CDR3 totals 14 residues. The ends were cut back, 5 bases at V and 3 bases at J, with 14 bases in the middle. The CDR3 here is CASSTGTGDYEQYF. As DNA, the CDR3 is TGTGCCAGCAGTACCGGGACCGGGGACTACGAGCAGTACTTC.

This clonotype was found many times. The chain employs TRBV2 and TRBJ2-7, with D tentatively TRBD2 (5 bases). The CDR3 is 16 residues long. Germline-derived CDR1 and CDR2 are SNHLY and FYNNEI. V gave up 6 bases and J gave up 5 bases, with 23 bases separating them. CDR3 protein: CASRSMTGSEIHEQYF. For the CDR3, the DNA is TGTGCCAGCAGGAGCATGACGGGGTCGGAGATCCACGAGCAGTACTTC.

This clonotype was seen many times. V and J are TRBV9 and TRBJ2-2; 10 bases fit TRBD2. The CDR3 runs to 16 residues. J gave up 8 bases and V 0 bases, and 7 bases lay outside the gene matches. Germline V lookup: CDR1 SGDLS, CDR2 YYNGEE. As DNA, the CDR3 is TGTGCCAGCAGCGTAGAACTAGCGGGGTCCACGGGGGAGCTGTTTTTT. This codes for CASSVELAGSTGELFF.

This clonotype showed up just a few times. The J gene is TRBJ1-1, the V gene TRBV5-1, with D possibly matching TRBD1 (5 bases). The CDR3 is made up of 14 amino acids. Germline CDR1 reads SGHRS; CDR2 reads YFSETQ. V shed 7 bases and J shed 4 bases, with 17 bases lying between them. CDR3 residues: CASLLSGGATEAFF. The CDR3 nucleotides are TGCGCCAGCCTACTTTCCGGGGGAGCCACTGAAGCTTTCTTT. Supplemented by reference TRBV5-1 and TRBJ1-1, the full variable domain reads KAGVTQTPRYLIKTRGQQVTLSCSPISGHRSVSWYQQTPGQGLQFLFEYFSETQRNKGNFPGRFSGRQFSNSRSEMNVSTLELGDSALYLCASLLSGGATEAFFGQGTRLTVV.

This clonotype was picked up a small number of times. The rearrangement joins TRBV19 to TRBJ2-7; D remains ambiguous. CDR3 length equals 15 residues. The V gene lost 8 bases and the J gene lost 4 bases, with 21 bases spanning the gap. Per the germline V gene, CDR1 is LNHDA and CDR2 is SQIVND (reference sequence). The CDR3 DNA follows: TGTGCCAGTCGAGACACCGGGCGGAGCTGGTACGAGCAGTACTTC. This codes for CASRDTGRSWYEQYF.

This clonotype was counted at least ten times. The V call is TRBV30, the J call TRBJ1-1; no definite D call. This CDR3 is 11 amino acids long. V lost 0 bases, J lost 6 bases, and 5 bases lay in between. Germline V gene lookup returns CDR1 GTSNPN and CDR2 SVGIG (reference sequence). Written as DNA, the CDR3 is TGTGCCTGGAGTGTAAACTCTGAAGCTTTCTTT. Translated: CAWSVNSEAFF. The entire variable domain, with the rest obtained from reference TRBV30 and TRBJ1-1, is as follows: SQTIHQWPATLVQPVGSPLSLECTVEGTSNPNLYWYRQAAGRGLQLLFYSVGIGQISSEVPQNLSASRPQDRQFILSSKKLLLSDSGFYLCAWSVNSEAFFGQGTRLTVV.

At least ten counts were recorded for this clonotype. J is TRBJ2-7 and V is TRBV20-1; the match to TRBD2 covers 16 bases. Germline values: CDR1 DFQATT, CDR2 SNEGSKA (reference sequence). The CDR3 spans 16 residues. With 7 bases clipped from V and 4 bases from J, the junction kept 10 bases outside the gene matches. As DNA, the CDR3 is TGCAGTGTCCCGCCGGGACTAGCGGGGGGGCCGTACGAGCAGTACTTC. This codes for CSVPPGLAGGPYEQYF.

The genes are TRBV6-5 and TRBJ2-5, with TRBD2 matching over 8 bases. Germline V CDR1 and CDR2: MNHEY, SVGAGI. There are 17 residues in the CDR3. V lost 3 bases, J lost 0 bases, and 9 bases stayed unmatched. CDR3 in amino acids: CASSYQLIAGNQETQYF. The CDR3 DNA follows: TGTGCCAGCAGTTATCAATTAATAGCGGGAAACCAAGAGACCCAGTACTTC.

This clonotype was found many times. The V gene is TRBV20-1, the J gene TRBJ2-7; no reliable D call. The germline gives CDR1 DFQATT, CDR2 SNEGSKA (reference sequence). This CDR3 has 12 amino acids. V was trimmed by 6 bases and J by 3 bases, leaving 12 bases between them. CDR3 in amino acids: CSAHDGLYEQYF. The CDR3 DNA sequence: TGCAGTGCACATGACGGGCTCTACGAGCAGTACTTC.